A single T cell receptor beta chain is shown here with its context. This table comes from immunoSEQ multiplex PCR, and its TCRdb copy is limited to in-frame clones, with some not included. Of about 180,000 clones listed, 70% to 90% are singletons. This sample is part of a study of blood T cell repertoires in COVID-19. CDR1 and CDR2 (germline): LNHDA, SQIVND (reference sequence). J lost 0 bases, V lost 7 bases, and 6 bases had no gene match. The length of the CDR3 is 15 residues. The receptor was isolated from a woman aged 25 to 39 with active or convalescent COVID-19. Sequenced sample: peripheral blood. This chain uses TRBV19 with TRBJ1-3, with TRBD1 matching 7 bases. The CDR3 loop reads CASTPGGYSGNTIYF. Written as DNA, the CDR3 is TGTGCCAGTACCCCAGGGGGATACTCTGGAAACACCATATATTTT.